These 21 T cell receptor beta chains came from one sample sequenced in a study of T cells in tuberculosis. The time point denotes: new active TB diagnosis, blood taken before or within 7 days of starting treatment. TCRdb's table, derived via immunoSEQ multiplex PCR, lists solely in-frame clones and lacks some. The repertoire includes 20,000 to 25,000 clones, approximately 85% of them detected once, and more than 12% sits in the top ten. Sequencing used PBMCs, obtained at tuberculosis diagnosis. These receptors were taken from an adult with tuberculosis.

In regard to this clone: The same CDR3 can be traced to other DNA sequences in this sample. This chain links TRBV19 with TRBJ1-5, with 7 bases matching TRBD1. The CDR3 is 14 amino acids. Germline V gene sequence: CDR1 LNHDA, CDR2 SQIVND (reference sequence). With 4 bases clipped from V and 2 bases from J, the junction kept 2 bases outside the gene matches. CDR3 in DNA: TGTGCCAGTAGTACAGGGGGAGGCAATCAGCCCCAGCATTTT. Translation: CASSTGGGNQPQHF.

The chain recombines TRBV30 with TRBJ1-4; 8 bases agree with TRBD1. This CDR3 has 15 residues. Germline loops: CDR1 GTSNPN, CDR2 SVGIG (reference sequence). Trimming removed 3 bases from V and 8 bases from J; junction bases left unmatched: 11. Here the CDR3 DNA reads TGTGCCTGGAGCAATCCTGACAGGGGACGCGAAAAACTGTTTTTT. It translates to CAWSNPDRGREKLFF.

The V call is TRBV19, the J call TRBJ1-4, with a weak D call TRBD1 (6 bases). CDR3 size: 15 residues. Trimming cost V 5 bases and J 2 bases, with 12 bases left between them. Germline-derived CDR1 and CDR2 are LNHDA and SQIVND (reference sequence). CDR3 sequence: CASSARTVTNEKLFF. CDR3 nucleotide sequence: TGTGCCAGTAGTGCCCGGACAGTCACTAATGAAAAACTGTTTTTT.

The CDR3 spells CASSTIAGAPYEQYF. The CDR3 region has the DNA TGTGCCAGCAGCACCATAGCGGGAGCCCCCTACGAGCAGTACTTC. V usage is TRBV7-2 and J usage is TRBJ2-7; 9 nucleotides agree with TRBD2. V trimming: 5 bases; J trimming: 2 bases; junction bases outside the gene matches: 7. This CDR3 region has 15 residues. Germline lookup yields CDR1 SGHTA and CDR2 FQGNSA.

This clone has just a few counts. The V gene is TRBV28, the J gene TRBJ1-1; D might be TRBD1 (6 bases). This CDR3 comprises 14 residues. V gave up 4 bases and J gave up 6 bases, with 15 bases separating them. CDR1 and CDR2 (germline): MDHEN, SYDVKM. The CDR3 loop is CASSSQGIGAEAFF. CDR3 bases: TGTGCCAGCAGTTCCCAGGGGATTGGGGCTGAAGCTTTCTTT.

This rearrangement joins TRBV27 to TRBJ2-2, with 8 positions matching TRBD2. CDR1 is MNHEY and CDR2 is SMNVEV in the germline V gene (reference sequence). The CDR3 has 16 residues. J gave up 4 bases and V 4 bases, and 8 bases lay outside the gene matches. CDR3 region: CASSSKRLAPTGELFF. The CDR3 DNA is TGTGCCAGCAGTTCAAAGAGACTAGCGCCCACCGGGGAGCTGTTTTTT.

V and J are TRBV4-3 and TRBJ1-5; TRBD1 is a possible D gene (5 bases). Germline V gives CDR1 LGHNA, CDR2 YSLEER. The length of the CDR3 is 14 residues. Between the trimmed V and J ends, which lost 0 bases and 9 bases, there was a span of 12 bases. This CDR3 reads CASSQDEGRGPQHF. CDR3 DNA: TGCGCCAGCAGCCAAGACGAGGGGCGGGGGCCCCAGCATTTT.

The chain combines TRBV4-1 with TRBJ2-3, with 11 bases matching TRBD2. Germline CDR1 reads MGHRA; CDR2 reads YSYEKL. The CDR3 is 16 amino acids. With 3 bases clipped from V and 4 bases from J, the junction kept 6 bases outside the gene matches. The CDR3 DNA sequence: TGCGCCAGCAGCCATCTGACTAGCGGGGATTCAGATACGCAGTATTTT. This gives the protein CASSHLTSGDSDTQYF.

J is TRBJ2-3 and V is TRBV6-5; the D gene is possibly TRBD2 (7 bases). The V gene's germline CDR1 is MNHEY and CDR2 SVGAGI. The ends were cut back, 7 bases at V and 4 bases at J, with 18 bases in the middle. The CDR3 covers 15 residues. CDR3 in amino acids: CASNHPGGGSDTQYF. In DNA form, the CDR3 reads TGTGCCAGCAATCACCCGGGGGGCGGGTCAGATACGCAGTATTTT.

V and J are TRBV29-1 and TRBJ2-5, with D tentatively TRBD1 (6 bases). The CDR3 runs 13 residues. CDR1 is SQVTM, CDR2 ANQGSEA, per germline. The V end lost 7 bases, the J end lost 0 bases, and 12 bases lay between the germline ends. The CDR3 protein is CSDAGQYQETQYF. CDR3 nucleotide sequence: TGCAGCGATGCTGGACAGTACCAAGAGACCCAGTACTTC.

A remark on this clone: Other nucleotide sequences from this sample produce the same CDR3. This chain uses TRBV9 with TRBJ2-5, with 10 bases that match TRBD2. Germline V gene lookup returns CDR1 SGDLS and CDR2 YYNGEE. This CDR3 contains 15 residues. V trimming: 3 bases; J trimming: 3 bases; junction bases outside the gene matches: 5. The CDR3 DNA follows: TGTGCCAGCAGCGCGCCAGGACTAGCGGAAGAGACCCAGTACTTC. Protein sequence: CASSAPGLAEETQYF.

The chain has TRBV9 and TRBJ2-7, with D possibly TRBD2 on 6 matching bases. The CDR3 has 15 amino acids. V lost 6 bases to trimming and J lost 5 bases, with 21 bases between them. Germline CDR1 and CDR2: SGDLS and YYNGEE. Here the CDR3 DNA reads TGTGCCAGCACCTTAAACCCGGAGGGGTTCCACGAGCAGTACTTC. Translation: CASTLNPEGFHEQYF. Based on the CDR3 plus reference TRBV9 and TRBJ2-7, the full variable domain is DSGVTQTPKHLITATGQRVTLRCSPRSGDLSVYWYQQSLDQGLQFLIQYYNGEERAKGNILERFSAQQFPDLHSELNLSSLELGDSALYFCASTLNPEGFHEQYFGPGTRLTVT.

The chain employs TRBV30 and TRBJ1-5; the match to TRBD1 covers 10 bases. This CDR3 has 15 residues. Germline V lookup: CDR1 GTSNPN, CDR2 SVGIG (reference sequence). V dropped 2 bases and J dropped 3; count of bases not matched to a gene: 4. This CDR3 reads CAWSTGQGNNQPQHF. CDR3 nucleotides: TGTGCCTGGAGTACGGGACAGGGGAACAATCAGCCCCAGCATTTT.

The CDR3 DNA is TGTGCCATCAGAGGGACTAGCGGGAGGGCTGAGACCCAGTACTTC. Encoded protein: CAIRGTSGRAETQYF. The chain joins TRBV2 to TRBJ2-5, with 16 bases lining up with TRBD2. The germline CDR1 and CDR2 sequences are SNHLY and FYNNEI. V dropped 10 bases and J dropped 5; count of bases not matched to a gene: 7. This CDR3 contains 15 residues.

The chain links TRBV7-9 to TRBJ2-3; tentative D call: TRBD1 (6 bases). Germline CDR1 and CDR2: SEHNR and FQNEAQ (reference sequence). The CDR3 totals 15 residues. The germline V and J ends were trimmed by 5 bases and 4 bases, with 16 bases remaining between them. Here the CDR3 reads CASSPHLNRADTQYF. CDR3 nucleotide sequence: TGTGCCAGCAGCCCCCACCTAAACAGGGCAGATACGCAGTATTTT. The whole variable domain, remainder taken from reference TRBV7-9 and TRBJ2-3, is DTGVSQNPRHKITKRGQNVTFRCDPISEHNRLYWYRQTLGQGPEFLTYFQNEAQLEKSRLLSDRFSAERPKGSFSTLEIQRTEQGDSAMYLCASSPHLNRADTQYFGPGTRLTVL.

The rearrangement links TRBV9 to TRBJ1-3; a possible D gene is TRBD1 (5 bases). The CDR3 loop spans 16 amino acids. V gave up 0 bases and J gave up 2 bases, with 12 bases separating them. CDR1 and CDR2 (germline): SGDLS, YYNGEE. The CDR3: CASSVGPGQAGNTIYF. The DNA for the CDR3 is TGTGCCAGCAGCGTAGGACCAGGGCAGGCTGGAAACACCATATATTTT.

This chain connects TRBV11-2 to TRBJ1-3; no clear D. CDR1 is SGHAT and CDR2 is FQNNGV in the germline V gene. The CDR3 has 15 amino acids. With 3 bases removed from V and 2 bases from J, the gap between germline ends came to 11 bases. This CDR3 is CASSFYKEPGNTIYF. The CDR3, as DNA: TGTGCCAGCAGCTTTTATAAGGAGCCTGGAAACACCATATATTTT.

This clone was detected only once. V usage is TRBV10-1 and J usage is TRBJ2-1; D is uncertain. Trimming took 2 bases from V and 9 from J, leaving 8 bases between them. Germline CDR1 is WNHNN and CDR2 is SYGVQD (reference sequence). The CDR3 has 12 amino acids. DNA of the CDR3: TGCGCCAGCAGTGAGGTGGTCGGTGAGCAGTTCTTC. Its protein is CASSEVVGEQFF.

This rearrangement joins TRBV5-1 to TRBJ1-5; possible D gene TRBD1, 6 bases. Trimming removed 0 bases from V and 6 bases from J, with 10 bases in between. Germline loops: CDR1 SGHRS, CDR2 YFSETQ. The CDR3 loop spans 14 amino acids. As DNA, the CDR3 is TGCGCCAGCAGCTTGGCCATAGGGGGTCAGCCCCAGCATTTT. This codes for CASSLAIGGQPQHF.

CDR3 sequence: CASSIVDRGYEQYF. CDR3 nucleotide sequence: TGTGCCAGTAGTATAGTCGACAGGGGCTACGAGCAGTACTTC. The gene calls are TRBV19 and TRBJ2-7; 8 bases agree with TRBD1. From germline, CDR1 is LNHDA and CDR2 SQIVND (reference sequence). The CDR3 totals 14 residues. V dropped 1 base and J dropped 3; count of bases not matched to a gene: 2.

The rearrangement links TRBV30 to TRBJ2-3; the match to TRBD2 covers 10 bases. Germline V gene lookup returns CDR1 GTSNPN and CDR2 SVGIG (reference sequence). With V trimmed by 3 bases and J by 2 bases, 11 bases remained unmatched. CDR3 length equals 17 residues. The CDR3 DNA reads as TGTGCCTGGAGCCCTCCGCAGGGGACTAGCGTCACAGATACGCAGTATTTT. Residues: CAWSPPQGTSVTDTQYF. The full variable domain, completed using reference TRBV30 and TRBJ2-3, is SQTIHQWPATLVQPVGSPLSLECTVEGTSNPNLYWYRQAAGRGLQLLFYSVGIGQISSEVPQNLSASRPQDRQFILSSKKLLLSDSGFYLCAWSPPQGTSVTDTQYFGPGTRLTVL.